These T cell receptor beta chains were read from a single sample in a study of radiotherapy plus CTLA-4 blockade in lung cancer. Repertoires were generated with immunoSEQ multiplex PCR, while TCRdb's copy carries only in-frame clones and drops some. This table has about 98,000 clones, around 86% appearing once. The sequencing here drew on peripheral blood, taken from a patient treated with radiotherapy plus ipilimumab. Every receptor here comes from a human donor with non-small cell lung cancer who had a partial response to radiotherapy plus ipilimumab. Both conserved end residues are trimmed from each CDR3. Each record gives: J gene, CDR3 length, V gene, CDR3 protein.

TRBJ2-5 | 12 | TRBV2 | ASSALLAGETQY
TRBJ2-3 | 14 | TRBV6-4 | ASSDVAGEGTDTQY
TRBJ1-1 | 10 | TRBV30 | AWSPGQTEAF
TRBJ1-1 | 14 | TRBV5-1 | ASMKEGLQINTEAF
TRBJ2-5 | 11 | TRBV6-5 | ASSRTAQETQY
TRBJ1-5 | 15 | TRBV6-4 | ASSDSGDWGGDQPQH
TRBJ2-3 | 11 | TRBV6-6 | ASSPHQQGTQY
TRBJ1-5 | 12 | TRBV27 | ASSLQGAHQPQH
TRBJ1-2 | 11 | TRBV6-6 | ASSYSIEYGYT
TRBJ1-1 | 11 | TRBV6-1 | ASSTQPQGEAF
TRBJ2-1 | 12 | TRBV25-1 | ASSSGGRANEQF
TRBJ2-1 | 14 | TRBV27 | ASRAGLAGVYNEQF
TRBJ2-7 | 10 | TRBV7-2 | ASSHPGSEQY
TRBJ1-3 | 14 | TRBV9 | ASSQTSTASGNTIY
TRBJ2-6 | 14 | TRBV2 | ASRTVRFSGANVLT
TRBJ2-1 | 15 | TRBV5-8 | ASSLVQGAGAYNEQF
TRBJ2-7 | 14 | TRBV7-2 | ASSLDGTSGSYEQY
TRBJ1-1 | 12 | TRBV19 | ASSSGGISTEAF
TRBJ1-1 | 11 | TRBV7-9 | ASSWGQSTEAF
TRBJ1-1 | 13 | TRBV7-8 | ASSTRAAGYTEAF
TRBJ1-1 | 15 | TRBV9 | ASSVGLGQGARTEAF
TRBJ2-7 | 13 | TRBV30 | AWTTSVSSSYEQY